This T cell receptor (beta chain) was observed in a study of beta chain features in type 1 diabetes. Notes on the study in general: Across all four CD4+ subsets, people with type 1 diabetes showed modestly shorter TCRB CDR3s.

The isolated RNA, all of it, was reverse transcribed, so expressed TCRB transcripts were what got sequenced. Using immunoSEQ multiplex PCR, the repertoire was profiled, and TCRdb retains in-frame clones only, with some absent. Of 600,000 or so clones detected, approximately 13% appear once; the ten largest clones hold around 0.12%. Concerning this clone itself: Antigen unknown.

This TCR was recovered from a man aged 30-40 years with type 1 diabetes. The source material was naive CD4+ T cells from blood.

CDR3 nucleotides: TGTGCCAGCAGCTTAACTCGGGGGGGCGGCAATGAGCAGTTCTTC. Its protein product is CASSLTRGGGNEQFF. The chain links TRBV7-6 to TRBJ2-1; TRBD2 agrees at 8 bases. Per the germline V gene, CDR1 is SGHVS and CDR2 is FNYEAQ. The J segment lost 6 bases and the V segment lost 2 bases, leaving 6 bases of the junction unmatched. The CDR3 consists of 15 residues.